Listed below are T cell receptor beta chains from one sample, sequenced in a study of blood T cell repertoires in COVID-19. Only in-frame clones appear in the TCRdb table, and some are missing; sequencing was by immunoSEQ multiplex PCR. This sample yields under 300,000 clones, of which about 83% are seen a single time; around 5.2% belongs to the top ten. What was sequenced was peripheral blood. These TCRs come from a human donor in a cohort sampled during active COVID-19. Each CDR3 is given with its conserved first and last residue.

V gene,J gene,CDR3 protein
TRBV15,TRBJ1-4,CATSRDLGTVRF
TRBV6-1,TRBJ1-6,CASSEAGTANSPLHF
TRBV28,TRBJ2-2,CASTKGTGELFF
TRBV9,TRBJ2-7,CASSVVAESEQYF
TRBV11-3,TRBJ2-3,CASSLAAGGRADTQYF
TRBV27,TRBJ2-1,CASSLEGQGARNEQFF
TRBV19,TRBJ1-1,CASSMYLNTEAFF
TRBV5-5,TRBJ2-5,CASSQGGQETQYF
TRBV19,TRBJ2-7,CASSLRQGVYEQYF
TRBV6-5,TRBJ1-3,CASLSSGNTIYF
TRBV11-3,TRBJ2-7,CASSLDPVSHEQYF
TRBV3-1/TRBV3-2,TRBJ1-3,CASSQAGTGGNTIYF
TRBV2,TRBJ2-7,CASRATSGRATYEQYF
TRBV9,TRBJ2-2,CASSVDWSNTGELFF
TRBV20-1,TRBJ1-1,CMTGSTEAFF
TRBV14,TRBJ2-7,CASSRGQKAPLTYEQYF
TRBV5-1,TRBJ2-1,CASSPRLAGVNEQFF
TRBV7-9,TRBJ1-1,CASSLVAENTEAFF
TRBV29-1,TRBJ1-5,CSVVAREGMPQHF
TRBV11-2,TRBJ1-2,CASSSYREPNYGYTF
TRBV2,TRBJ2-2,CASKGQGANTGELFF
TRBV5-6,TRBJ1-1,CASSLGRDSGYTEAFF
TRBV4-2,TRBJ1-6,CASSQETGRVRSYNSPLHF
TRBV19,TRBJ2-1,CASSIPYNEQFF
TRBV10-3,TRBJ1-1,CAISEAGDRDSNTEAFF
TRBV11-2,TRBJ1-1,CASSLAGSAEAFF
TRBV9,TRBJ1-2,CASSLGTGGNGYTF
TRBV2,TRBJ1-4,CASSSSRDRGRREKLFF
TRBV7-9,TRBJ2-7,CASSLAGQVSYEQYF
TRBV27,TRBJ2-3,CASSTPRQGIVREDTQYF
TRBV6-5,TRBJ1-1,CASTQQGSTEAFF
TRBV4-1,TRBJ2-7,CASSQDPSGRPTEQYF
TRBV2,TRBJ2-1,CASSEQGLVDEQFF
TRBV12-5,TRBJ1-5,CASGLVIRGLYSNQPQHF
TRBV3-1/TRBV3-2,TRBJ2-5,CASSQAWDTQETQYF
TRBV6-5,TRBJ2-7,CASKSTSGKEQYF
TRBV7-6,TRBJ2-1,CASSFSLAGGNEQFF